This T cell receptor beta chain was sequenced during a study of T cell changes during pregnancy in multiple sclerosis. This clone showed up just once. Trimming cost V 5 bases and J 1 base; bases outside gene matches: 7. This CDR3 is built from 15 residues. Per germline, CDR1 MNHEY and CDR2 SMNVEV (reference sequence). TCRdb's table, derived via immunoSEQ multiplex PCR, lists solely in-frame clones and lacks some. The sample records approximately 90,000 clones, around 94% being singletons. J is TRBJ2-5 and V is TRBV27; the match to TRBD1 covers 7 bases. The sample was peripheral blood, taken after pregnancy. This clonotype was sampled from a female donor with multiple sclerosis, enrolled in a pregnancy study. CDR3 amino acids: CASSPTGAVQETQYF. In DNA form, the CDR3 reads TGTGCCAGCAGTCCCACAGGGGCCGTCCAAGAGACCCAGTACTTC.